At least ten counts were recorded for the clone carrying this T cell receptor beta chain. As yet, its antigen is unknown. This sample's treatment: PENTA 11 planned treatment interruption arm or continuous ART arm. Participants had taken at least three-drug ART for at least 24 weeks. V lost 0 bases and J lost 1, with 12 bases in between. This CDR3 contains 17 residues. Germline CDR1 reads LGHNA; CDR2 reads YNFKEQ. A 3' RACE protocol on RNA, with unique molecular identifiers, produced the TCR library. TCRdb itself ran the 3' RACE reads through MiXCR, one entry per CDR3 protein. The sample has more than 85,000 distinct CDR3 sequences, about 6.3% seen once. The record originates from a study of HIV-infected children after antiretroviral therapy interruption. Overall study: For the interruption arm, samples span week 0 through about 3 years after study end. In continuous treatment, analyzed samples were from weeks 0, 48 and 150.

Findings of the study overall: The Gini coefficient of naive CD4+ repertoires rose, returning to baseline by 3 years.

This specimen was CD45RA+ CD4+ T cells from PBMCs, pooled from several time points, taken from a donor given antiretroviral therapy, either interrupted or continuous. Subset here: naive CD4+ CD45RA+ CD45RO- T cells. This receptor was identified in a pool of human donors with HIV. The chain recombines TRBV4-2 with TRBJ2-2; tentatively, D is TRBD2 (5 bases). CDR3 bases: TGTGCCAGCAGCCAAGATCCAGCGGCTAAGAACACCGGGGAGCTGTTTTTT. Protein sequence: CASSQDPAAKNTGELFF.